This T cell receptor (beta chain) was recovered during a study of tumor-infiltrating lymphocytes in primary liver carcinoma. With 0 bases clipped from V and 4 bases from J, the junction kept 8 bases outside the gene matches. The CDR3 is made up of 16 amino acids. The germline gives CDR1 WSHSY, CDR2 SAAADI. RNA isolated from unsorted whole blood supplied the blood RNA, with germline DNA also extracted. TCR beta cDNA came from around 0.5 ug total RNA, primed with a constant-region primer. Three nested multiplex PCR rounds of slightly modified ARM-PCR generated TCR beta libraries. A C-beta reverse primer and TRBV1-TRBV30 forward primers served in each of the first two PCR rounds, at 10 cycles apiece. Each CDR3 protein gets one entry after TCRdb re-called the multiplex PCR reads with MiXCR. Of fewer than 400,000 distinct CDR3 sequences in the sample, roughly 60% were seen once. This clonotype has a count of ten or more.

The sample taken for sequencing was peripheral blood. This chain connects TRBV10-2 to TRBJ2-7, with 8 bases that match TRBD1. This receptor was identified in a man aged 40-50 years with primary liver carcinoma and hepatitis B virus infection. CDR3 sequence: CASSESQDRAGYEQYF. As DNA, the CDR3 is TGCGCCAGCAGTGAGTCGCAGGACAGGGCCGGATACGAGCAGTACTTC.